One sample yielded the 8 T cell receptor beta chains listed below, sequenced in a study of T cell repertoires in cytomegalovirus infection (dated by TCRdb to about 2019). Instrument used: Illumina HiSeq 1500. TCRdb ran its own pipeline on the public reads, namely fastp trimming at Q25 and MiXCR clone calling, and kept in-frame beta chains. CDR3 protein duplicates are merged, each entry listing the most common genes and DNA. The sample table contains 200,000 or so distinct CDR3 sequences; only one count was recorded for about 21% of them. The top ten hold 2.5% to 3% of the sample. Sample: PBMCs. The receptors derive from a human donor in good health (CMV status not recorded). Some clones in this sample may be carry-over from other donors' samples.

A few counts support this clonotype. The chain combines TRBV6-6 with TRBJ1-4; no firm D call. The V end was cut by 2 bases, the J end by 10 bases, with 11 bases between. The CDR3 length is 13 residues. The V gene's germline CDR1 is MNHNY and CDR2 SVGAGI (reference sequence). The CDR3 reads CASSYGGIVKLFF. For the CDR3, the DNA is TGTGCCAGCAGTTACGGTGGCATTGTAAAACTGTTTTTT.

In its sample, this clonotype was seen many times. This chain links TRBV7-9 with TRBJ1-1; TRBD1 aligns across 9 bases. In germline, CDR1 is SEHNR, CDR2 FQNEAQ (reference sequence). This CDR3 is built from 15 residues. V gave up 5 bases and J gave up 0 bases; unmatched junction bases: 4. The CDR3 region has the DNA TGTGCCAGCAGCCCCGGGACAGGGCTGAACACTGAAGCTTTCTTT. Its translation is CASSPGTGLNTEAFF.

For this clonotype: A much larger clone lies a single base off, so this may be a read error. CDR3 residues: CASSFEGQWDTAAFF. The CDR3 DNA is TGTGCCAGCAGTTTCGAGGGGCAGTGGGACACTGCAGCTTTCTTT. V gene TRBV12-3 or TRBV12-4 combines with J gene TRBJ1-1; the D gene is possibly TRBD1 (6 bases). The CDR3 spans 15 residues.

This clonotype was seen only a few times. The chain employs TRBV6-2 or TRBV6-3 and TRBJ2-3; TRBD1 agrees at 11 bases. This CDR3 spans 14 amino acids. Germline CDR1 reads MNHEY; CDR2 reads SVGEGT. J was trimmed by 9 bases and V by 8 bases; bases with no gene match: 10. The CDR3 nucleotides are TGTGCCAGCGCGGACAGGGGGCGAAAACCCACGCAGTATTTT. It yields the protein CASADRGRKPTQYF.

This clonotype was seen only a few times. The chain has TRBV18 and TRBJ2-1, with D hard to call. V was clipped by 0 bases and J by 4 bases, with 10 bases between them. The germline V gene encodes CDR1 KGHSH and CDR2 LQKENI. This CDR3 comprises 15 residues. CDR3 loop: CASSPPAAGYNEQFF. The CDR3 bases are TGTGCCAGCTCACCACCTGCGGCTGGATACAATGAGCAGTTCTTC.

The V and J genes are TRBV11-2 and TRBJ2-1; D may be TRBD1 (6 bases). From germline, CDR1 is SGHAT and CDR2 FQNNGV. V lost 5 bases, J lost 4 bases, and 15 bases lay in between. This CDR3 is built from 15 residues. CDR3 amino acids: CASSRQGSGYNEQFF. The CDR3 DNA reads TGTGCCAGCAGCCGTCAGGGGTCTGGGTACAATGAGCAGTTCTTC.

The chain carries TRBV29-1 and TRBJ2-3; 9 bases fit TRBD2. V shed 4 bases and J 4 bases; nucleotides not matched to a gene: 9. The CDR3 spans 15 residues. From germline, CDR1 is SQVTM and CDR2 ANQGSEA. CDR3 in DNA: TGCAGCGTTGGGGGGACTAGCTGGGGCGCAGATACGCAGTATTTT. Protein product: CSVGGTSWGADTQYF.

The CDR3 DNA reads as TGCGCCAGCAGCCAAGAATGGGTTTTGAACACTGAAGCTTTCTTT. As protein: CASSQEWVLNTEAFF. V and J are TRBV4-1 and TRBJ1-1; D gene uncertain. Germline lookup yields CDR1 MGHRA and CDR2 YSYEKL. The CDR3 extends over 15 amino acids. V lost 0 bases and J lost 0, with 8 bases in between.